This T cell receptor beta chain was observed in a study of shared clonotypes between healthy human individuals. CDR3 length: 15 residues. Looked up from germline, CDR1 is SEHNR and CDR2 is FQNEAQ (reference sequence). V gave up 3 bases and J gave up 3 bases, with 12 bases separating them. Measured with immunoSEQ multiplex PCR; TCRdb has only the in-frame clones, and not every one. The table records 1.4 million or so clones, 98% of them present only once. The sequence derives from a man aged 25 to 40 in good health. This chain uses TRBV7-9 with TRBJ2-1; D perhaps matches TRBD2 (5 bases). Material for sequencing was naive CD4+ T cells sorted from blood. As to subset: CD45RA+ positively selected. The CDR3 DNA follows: TGTGCCAGCAGCTTGGAGGCTGGGGTCTACAATGAGCAGTTCTTC. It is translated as CASSLEAGVYNEQFF.